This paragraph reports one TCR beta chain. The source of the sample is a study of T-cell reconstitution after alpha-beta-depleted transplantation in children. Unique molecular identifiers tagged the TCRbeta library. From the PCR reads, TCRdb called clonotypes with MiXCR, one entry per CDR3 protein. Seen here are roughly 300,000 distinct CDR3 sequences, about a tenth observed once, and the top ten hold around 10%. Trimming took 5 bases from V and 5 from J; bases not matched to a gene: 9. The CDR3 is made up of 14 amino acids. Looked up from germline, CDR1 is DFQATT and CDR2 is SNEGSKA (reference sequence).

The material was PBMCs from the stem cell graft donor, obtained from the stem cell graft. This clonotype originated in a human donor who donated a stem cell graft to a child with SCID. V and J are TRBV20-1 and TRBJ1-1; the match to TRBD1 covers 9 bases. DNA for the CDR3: TGCAGTGCTCTCAACACAGGGGGCAAAACTGAAGCTTTCTTT. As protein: CSALNTGGKTEAFF.